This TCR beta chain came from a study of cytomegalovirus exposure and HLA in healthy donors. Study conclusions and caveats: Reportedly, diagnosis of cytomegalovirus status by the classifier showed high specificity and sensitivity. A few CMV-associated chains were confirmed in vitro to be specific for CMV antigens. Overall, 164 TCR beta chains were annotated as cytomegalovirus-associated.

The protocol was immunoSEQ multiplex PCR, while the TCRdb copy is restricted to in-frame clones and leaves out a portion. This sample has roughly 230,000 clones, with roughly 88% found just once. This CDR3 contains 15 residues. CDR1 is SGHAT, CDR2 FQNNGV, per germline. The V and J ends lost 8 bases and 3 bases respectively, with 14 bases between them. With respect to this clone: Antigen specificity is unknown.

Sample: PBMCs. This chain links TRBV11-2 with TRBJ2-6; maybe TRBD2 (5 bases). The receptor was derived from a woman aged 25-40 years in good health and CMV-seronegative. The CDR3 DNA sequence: TGTGCCAGCGGGTCTGGGAGTGGTGGGGCCAACGTCCTGACTTTC. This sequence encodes CASGSGSGGANVLTF.